A single sample gave rise to the 26 T cell receptor beta chains below, sequenced in a study of T cell changes during pregnancy in multiple sclerosis. The method was immunoSEQ multiplex PCR; TCRdb's version includes in-frame clones alone and lacks a portion of them. The data hold some 80,000 clones, with approximately 92% observed a single time. The sample was peripheral blood, taken in the first trimester of pregnancy. All receptors come from a female donor with multiple sclerosis, enrolled in a pregnancy study.

The genes are TRBV9 and TRBJ2-6, with 9 bases lining up with TRBD1. The ends lost 4 bases at V and 2 bases at J; junction bases unmatched: 13. Germline assignment: CDR1 SGDLS and CDR2 YYNGEE. The CDR3 has 19 amino acids. CDR3 loop: CASSFRGGTGRTGANVLTF. CDR3 nucleotides: TGTGCCAGCAGCTTCCGAGGGGGGACAGGGAGGACTGGGGCCAACGTCCTGACTTTC. The whole variable domain, remainder taken from reference TRBV9 and TRBJ2-6, is DSGVTQTPKHLITATGQRVTLRCSPRSGDLSVYWYQQSLDQGLQFLIQYYNGEERAKGNILERFSAQQFPDLHSELNLSSLELGDSALYFCASSFRGGTGRTGANVLTFGAGSRLTVL.

The chain recombines TRBV18 with TRBJ1-6, with 8 bases that match TRBD1. Germline CDR1 KGHSH, CDR2 LQKENI. The J segment lost 5 bases and the V segment lost 4 bases, leaving 4 bases of the junction unmatched. This CDR3 has 15 amino acids. Here the CDR3 DNA reads TGTGCCAGCTCACTACAGACAGGGGATAATTCACCCCTCCACTTT. Protein product: CASSLQTGDNSPLHF.

The chain links TRBV9 to TRBJ2-1; 12 nucleotides line up with TRBD2. With 4 bases clipped from V and 0 bases from J, the junction kept 14 bases outside the gene matches. The V gene's germline CDR1 is SGDLS and CDR2 YYNGEE. This CDR3 contains 20 residues. CDR3 sequence reads: CASSIYELAGGPSSYNEQFF. The CDR3 DNA reads TGTGCCAGCAGCATTTACGAACTAGCGGGAGGCCCGAGCTCCTACAATGAGCAGTTCTTC.

The CDR3 nucleotides read TGTGCCATCAGTGAGGTGGGAAAGGGAGGTCAAGAGACCCAGTACTTC. Protein: CAISEVGKGGQETQYF. The chain links TRBV10-3 to TRBJ2-5, with D maybe TRBD2 (6 bases). V lost 2 bases, J lost 2 bases, and 15 bases lay in between. In germline, CDR1 is ENHRY, CDR2 SYGVKD. The CDR3 loop spans 16 amino acids.

This chain connects TRBV29-1 to TRBJ2-3; 11 bases match TRBD1. Trimming took 6 bases from V and 0 from J; bases not matched to a gene: 11. The germline gives CDR1 SQVTM, CDR2 ANQGSEA. The CDR3 runs 17 residues. The DNA for the CDR3 is TGCAGCGTCCACGCCAGGGACAGGGGGGGGAGCACAGATACGCAGTATTTT. Amino acids: CSVHARDRGGSTDTQYF.

This sequence joins TRBV29-1 and TRBJ2-1; tentative D call: TRBD1 (5 bases). Between the trimmed V and J ends, which lost 2 bases and 4 bases, there was a span of 12 bases. This CDR3 has 14 residues. Germline lookup yields CDR1 SQVTM and CDR2 ANQGSEA. The CDR3 loop reads CSVEKPDNYNEQFF. The CDR3 region has the DNA TGCAGCGTTGAAAAACCGGACAATTACAATGAGCAGTTCTTC.

The chain has TRBV10-1 and TRBJ2-1, with 7 bases aligning to TRBD2. The CDR3 has 13 residues. CDR1 is WNHNN and CDR2 is SYGVQD in the germline V gene (reference sequence). Losses at the gene ends were 5 bases for V and 9 bases for J; bases not matched to a gene: 7. The CDR3 protein is CASSSTSWAEQFF. The CDR3 DNA reads TGCGCCAGCAGTTCGACTAGCTGGGCTGAGCAGTTCTTC.

This sequence joins TRBV19 and TRBJ2-1; TRBD1 matches 10 bases. J lost 5 bases, V lost 2 bases, and 3 bases had no gene match. This CDR3 has 15 amino acids. Germline values: CDR1 LNHDA, CDR2 SQIVND (reference sequence). The CDR3 reads CASSIWDRGNNEQFF. The CDR3 DNA sequence: TGTGCCAGTAGTATATGGGACAGGGGAAACAATGAGCAGTTCTTC.

The V and J genes are TRBV14 and TRBJ2-1, with D possibly being TRBD1 (5 bases). Germline V lookup: CDR1 SGHDN, CDR2 FVKESK. The ends were cut back, 0 bases at V and 8 bases at J, with 11 bases in the middle. This CDR3 is 14 amino acids long. CDR3 nucleotides: TGTGCCAGCAGCCAAGATCAGGGTTGGGATGAGCAGTTCTTC. As protein: CASSQDQGWDEQFF. Looking up the rest from reference TRBV14 and TRBJ2-1 gives the full variable domain: EAGVTQFPSHSVIEKGQTVTLRCDPISGHDNLYWYRRVMGKEIKFLLHFVKESKQDESGMPNNRFLAERTGGTYSTLKVQPAELEDSGVYFCASSQDQGWDEQFFGPGTRLTVL.

The chain links TRBV7-2 to TRBJ1-4; D unresolved. Trimming took off 3 bases at V and 3 bases at J, with 11 bases between the two ends. The CDR3 consists of 15 residues. CDR1 and CDR2 from the germline V gene are SGHTA and FQGNSA. The CDR3 DNA is TGTGCCAGCAGCTTGGTTCTGGGAGCTAATGAAAAACTGTTTTTT. Translated: CASSLVLGANEKLFF.

The chain has TRBV10-3 and TRBJ2-1; 8 nucleotides match TRBD1. The CDR3 runs 14 residues. V shed 7 bases and J 4 bases; nucleotides not matched to a gene: 6. Germline V CDR1 and CDR2: ENHRY, SYGVKD. In DNA, the CDR3 is TGTGCCATCAAGTCAGGGGGCCTATACAATGAGCAGTTCTTC. Translated: CAIKSGGLYNEQFF.

This chain connects TRBV28 to TRBJ1-1, with TRBD1 matching over 10 bases. The CDR3 contains 15 residues. The V segment lost 6 bases and the J segment 3 bases; nucleotides outside the gene matches: 7. CDR1 MDHEN and CDR2 SYDVKM come from the germline V gene. CDR3 sequence reads: CASSSPGQGDTEAFF. The CDR3 bases are TGTGCCAGCAGCTCACCCGGACAGGGGGACACTGAAGCTTTCTTT.

The CDR3, as DNA: TGCGCCAGCAGACTAACCGGCCCCCGGAGGGATGAGCAGTTCTTC. Protein product: CASRLTGPRRDEQFF. The rearrangement joins TRBV5-1 to TRBJ2-1; D is possibly TRBD2 (6 bases). The CDR3 sequence is 15 residues long. The V and J ends lost 5 bases and 8 bases respectively, with 20 bases between them. In germline, CDR1 is SGHRS, CDR2 YFSETQ.

A note on this clone: The germline gene is not matched at one end of the junction; a read error may be the cause. The V gene is TRBV4-3, the J gene TRBJ2-3; D is possibly TRBD1 (6 bases). Germline V gives CDR1 LGHNA, CDR2 YSLEER. CDR3 length: 16 amino acids. The DNA for the CDR3 is TGCGCCAGCAGCGAAGACGGGACATCGAGCACAGATACGCAGTATTTT. It codes for CASSEDGTSSTDTQYF.

This chain joins TRBV28 and TRBJ1-4, with a possible D match to TRBD1 (5 bases). The CDR3 consists of 14 residues. V lost 7 bases and J lost 3, with 12 bases in between. Germline assignment: CDR1 MDHEN and CDR2 SYDVKM. CDR3 sequence reads: CASTWGGSNEKLFF. The CDR3 DNA reads TGTGCCAGCACTTGGGGGGGGTCTAATGAAAAACTGTTTTTT.

The gene calls are TRBV15 and TRBJ2-7, with D possibly matching TRBD1 (6 bases). Trimming cost V 6 bases and J 3 bases, with 12 bases left between them. The CDR3 spans 13 residues. The germline V gene encodes CDR1 LNHNV and CDR2 YYDKDF (reference sequence). In DNA form, the CDR3 reads TGTGCCACCAGTATTTTACAGGGCTACGAGCAGTACTTC. As protein: CATSILQGYEQYF. The entire variable domain, with the rest obtained from reference TRBV15 and TRBJ2-7, is as follows: DAMVIQNPRYQVTQFGKPVTLSCSQTLNHNVMYWYQQKSSQAPKLLFHYYDKDFNNEADTPDNFQSRRPNTSFCFLDIRSPGLGDTAMYLCATSILQGYEQYFGPGTRLTVT.

CDR3 region: CASSPERGGTEAFF. The CDR3 bases are TGCGCCAGCAGCCCTGAAAGGGGAGGGACTGAAGCTTTCTTT. The chain couples TRBV5-1 to TRBJ1-1; D is possibly TRBD1 (5 bases). Germline-derived CDR1 and CDR2 are SGHRS and YFSETQ. V was cut by 4 bases and J by 5 bases, with 15 bases left in between. The CDR3 spans 14 residues.

CDR3 nucleotide sequence: TGCGCCAGCAGCCGCCCAGGGGACAATGAGCAGTTCTTC. Its protein is CASSRPGDNEQFF. V usage is TRBV4-1 and J usage is TRBJ2-1, with a tentative D call TRBD1 (6 bases). The germline V gene has CDR1 MGHRA and CDR2 YSYEKL. The CDR3 covers 13 residues. Trimming took off 4 bases at V and 5 bases at J, with 9 bases between the two ends.

CDR3 sequence: CASSPGGVAKLFF. In DNA form, the CDR3 reads TGTGCCAGCAGTCCGGGGGGGGTGGCAAAACTGTTTTTT. The V gene is TRBV6-5, the J gene TRBJ1-4; D is possibly TRBD1 (5 bases). With 5 bases removed from V and 10 bases from J, the gap between germline ends came to 14 bases. Looked up from germline, CDR1 is MNHEY and CDR2 is SVGAGI. This CDR3 contains 13 residues.

The chain uses TRBV7-2 and TRBJ2-5, with D maybe TRBD2 (7 bases). Looked up from germline, CDR1 is SGHTA and CDR2 is FQGNSA. V was trimmed by 7 bases and J by 1 base, leaving 10 bases between them. The CDR3 covers 13 residues. DNA of the CDR3: TGTGCCAGCACTCGGGGGGCCCAAGAGACCCAGTACTTC. The encoded protein is CASTRGAQETQYF. The variable domain in full, completed from reference TRBV7-2 and TRBJ2-5, reads GAGVSQSPSNKVTEKGKDVELRCDPISGHTALYWYRQSLGQGLEFLIYFQGNSAPDKSGLPSDRFSAERTGGSVSTLTIQRTQQEDSAVYLCASTRGAQETQYFGPGTRLLVL.

V gene TRBV30 combines with J gene TRBJ2-3; D perhaps matches TRBD2 (5 bases). Germline CDR1 and CDR2: GTSNPN and SVGIG (reference sequence). With 2 bases removed from V and 6 bases from J, the gap between germline ends came to 18 bases. This CDR3 region has 15 residues. The CDR3: CAWSSAYEGVDTQYF. DNA for the CDR3: TGTGCCTGGAGTTCCGCTTATGAGGGAGTGGATACGCAGTATTTT.

CDR3 protein: CASSLILASTDTQYF. In DNA form, the CDR3 reads TGTGCCAGCAGCTTAATCCTAGCCAGCACAGATACGCAGTATTTT. This rearrangement joins TRBV7-3 to TRBJ2-3; perhaps TRBD2 as D (5 bases). Trimming removed 1 base from V and 0 bases from J, with 8 bases in between. CDR1 SGHTA and CDR2 FQGTGA come from the germline V gene. This CDR3 region has 15 residues.

The chain links TRBV11-2 to TRBJ2-7; weak D call: TRBD1 (5 bases). V was clipped by 4 bases and J by 3 bases, with 16 bases between them. Germline V gene data show CDR1 as SGHAT and CDR2 as FQNNGV. The CDR3 sequence is 15 residues long. The DNA of the CDR3 is TGTGCCAGCAGCTCAGGGCAGGCGAGGATCTACGAGCAGTACTTC. It encodes CASSSGQARIYEQYF.

The V call is TRBV13, the J call TRBJ2-7, with 7 bases aligning to TRBD1. The CDR3 loop spans 13 amino acids. Trimming at V came to 3 bases and at J to 7 bases, leaving 6 bases not matched to a gene. Per the germline V gene, CDR1 is PRHDT and CDR2 is FYEKMQ (reference sequence). CDR3 sequence (DNA): TGTGCCAGCAGCTTCCAGGGGGTAGGGGAGCAGTACTTC. This encodes CASSFQGVGEQYF. The full variable domain, in which reference TRBV13 and TRBJ2-7 provide the parts outside the CDR3, is AAGVIQSPRHLIKEKRETATLKCYPIPRHDTVYWYQQGPGQDPQFLISFYEKMQSDKGSIPDRFSAQQFSDYHSELNMSSLELGDSALYFCASSFQGVGEQYFGPGTRLTVT.

The V gene is TRBV6-4, the J gene TRBJ2-3; tentative D call: TRBD2 (5 bases). The CDR3 runs to 13 residues. Germline V gene data show CDR1 as MRHNA and CDR2 as SNTAGT. V was cut by 3 bases and J by 8 bases, with 12 bases left in between. The CDR3 DNA is TGTGCCAGCAGTGAGGAGGAGTTGAGTACGCAGTATTTT. Translated, it gives CASSEEELSTQYF.

The chain uses TRBV18 and TRBJ2-7; 8 bases are shared with TRBD1. This CDR3 contains 14 residues. Germline-derived CDR1 and CDR2 are KGHSH and LQKENI. V lost 3 bases, J lost 2 bases, and 3 bases stayed unmatched. The CDR3: CASSPGQGTYEQYF. The CDR3 nucleotides are TGTGCCAGCTCACCTGGACAGGGCACCTACGAGCAGTACTTC.